The 11 T cell receptor beta chains presented below share a single source sample, sequenced in a study of T cell changes during pregnancy in multiple sclerosis. The table came from immunoSEQ multiplex PCR; TCRdb's copy has only in-frame clones and leaves some out. The sample lists 45,000 to 55,000 clones; 80% to 95% were seen once. This sample comprised CD4+ T cells from peripheral blood mononuclear cells, obtained after pregnancy. The receptor source for this set is a female donor in good health, enrolled as a control in a pregnancy study.

The genes are TRBV10-3 and TRBJ1-2; possibly TRBD1 for D (5 bases). The V gene's germline CDR1 is ENHRY and CDR2 SYGVKD. The ends were cut back, 9 bases at V and 5 bases at J, with 13 bases in the middle. This CDR3 is 12 amino acids long. The DNA of the CDR3 is TGTGCCATGAAAGGACACTCATATGGCTACACCTTC. Translating gives CAMKGHSYGYTF.

V and J are TRBV2 and TRBJ2-7, with a tentative D call TRBD1 (6 bases). The germline V gene encodes CDR1 SNHLY and CDR2 FYNNEI. This CDR3 region has 16 residues. V was pared by 3 bases and J by 5 bases, with 20 bases between. CDR3 DNA: TGTGCCAGCAGTGAGGACAGTAGGCCTCACTCAAACGAGCAGTACTTC. Its protein product is CASSEDSRPHSNEQYF.

V usage is TRBV6-6 and J usage is TRBJ1-1; 7 positions agree with TRBD1. CDR1 is MNHNY and CDR2 is SVGAGI in the germline V gene (reference sequence). The CDR3 runs to 13 residues. Trimming removed 8 bases from V and 4 bases from J; junction bases left unmatched: 7. CDR3: CASARQGSTEAFF. The CDR3 DNA reads TGTGCCAGCGCTCGACAGGGAAGCACTGAAGCTTTCTTT.

The chain is built from TRBV6-5 and TRBJ2-1, with 9 bases fitting TRBD2. The CDR3 is 14 amino acids. Germline loops: CDR1 MNHEY, CDR2 SVGAGI. The ends lost 4 bases at V and 6 bases at J; junction bases unmatched: 4. DNA of the CDR3: TGTGCCAGCAGTTTTTTGCGGGGGGGCAATGAGCAGTTCTTC. Translating gives CASSFLRGGNEQFF.

The chain combines TRBV4-1 with TRBJ1-1; D is unclear. V dropped 0 bases and J dropped 1 base, with 12 bases sitting between them. Germline lookup yields CDR1 MGHRA and CDR2 YSYEKL. The CDR3 is 16 residues long. Here the CDR3 reads CASSQDAPTGNTEAFF. The CDR3 DNA reads as TGCGCCAGCAGCCAAGACGCACCGACGGGGAACACTGAAGCTTTCTTT.

The chain combines TRBV6-5 with TRBJ1-2; D is unclear. V shed 4 bases and J shed 3 bases, with 15 bases lying between them. CDR1 and CDR2 (germline): MNHEY, SVGAGI. This CDR3 contains 15 residues. CDR3: CASSSPAGSDYGYTF. The DNA for the CDR3 is TGTGCCAGCAGTTCCCCGGCGGGGTCGGACTATGGCTACACCTTC.

V is TRBV11-2 and J is TRBJ2-2; possible D gene TRBD2, 6 bases. CDR3 length equals 16 residues. Germline V gives CDR1 SGHAT, CDR2 FQNNGV. The V gene lost 6 bases and the J gene lost 7 bases, with 21 bases spanning the gap. CDR3 in amino acids: CASRQLGGSHGGELFF. The CDR3, as DNA: TGTGCCAGCAGGCAACTAGGAGGGTCCCACGGCGGGGAGCTGTTTTTT.

The chain recombines TRBV20-1 with TRBJ2-7; D not certain. This CDR3 contains 11 residues. In germline, CDR1 is DFQATT, CDR2 SNEGSKA (reference sequence). Between the trimmed V and J ends, which lost 5 bases and 6 bases, there was a span of 11 bases. The CDR3 loop is CSADGWPEQYF. In nucleotides, the CDR3 is TGCAGTGCTGATGGTTGGCCCGAGCAGTACTTC.

The V call is TRBV19, the J call TRBJ1-4; a weak D match, TRBD1 (5 bases). CDR1 is LNHDA and CDR2 is SQIVND in the germline V gene (reference sequence). The CDR3 covers 13 residues. V lost 7 bases to trimming and J lost 7 bases, with 13 bases between them. CDR3 sequence (DNA): TGTGCCAGTACTCCCAGGGAGGGTGAAAAACTGTTTTTT. This gives the protein CASTPREGEKLFF.

V and J are TRBV10-3 and TRBJ1-1; D is unresolved. The germline V gene encodes CDR1 ENHRY and CDR2 SYGVKD. The CDR3 loop spans 16 amino acids. With 0 bases removed from V and 1 base from J, the gap between germline ends came to 12 bases. The DNA of the CDR3 is TGTGCCATCAGTGAGTCATTAGGTGGGCCGAACACTGAAGCTTTCTTT. This codes for CAISESLGGPNTEAFF.

V and J are TRBV18 and TRBJ2-3, with 7 bases aligning to TRBD1. Germline CDR1 is KGHSH and CDR2 is LQKENI. The CDR3 is 14 residues long. The trim removed 4 bases at V and 2 bases at J, leaving 3 bases unmatched. CDR3: CASSRQGITDTQYF. The DNA for the CDR3 is TGTGCCAGCTCACGACAGGGAATCACAGATACGCAGTATTTT.